The rows below give T cell receptor beta chains drawn from one sample of a study of blood T cell repertoires in COVID-19. Assay used: immunoSEQ multiplex PCR; TCRdb lists only in-frame clones, some missing. This table has roughly 230,000 clones, roughly 89% appearing once. The sequenced sample was peripheral blood. These receptors were obtained from a woman aged 55-70 years with COVID-19, enrolled during active disease. Both conserved end residues are part of each CDR3. A D gene is named only where the DNA matches it firmly. A clone size is listed for some rows: how often the clone was seen (once, few, many), or a class if it is expanded.

NA,TRBV3-1/TRBV3-2,TRBJ1-1,NA,TGTGCCACCCGGGGGTCGGGCCCTGAAGCTTTCTTT,CATRGSGPEAFF
NA,TRBV5-6,TRBJ2-2,NA,TGTGCCAGCAGCTTGGCATTGGGAAGGGGCACCGGGGAGCTGTTTTTT,CASSLALGRGTGELFF
NA,TRBV6-5,TRBJ1-5,TRBD1,TGTGCCAGCAGTCGGGACAGGGTAAATCAGCCCCAGCATTTT,CASSRDRVNQPQHF
NA,TRBV6-2/TRBV6-3,TRBJ2-7,TRBD1,TGTGCCAGCAGCACGGGACAGGGGGGAGAGCAGTACTTC,CASSTGQGGEQYF
NA,TRBV5-1,TRBJ1-4,NA,TGCGCCAGCAGCATTCAGGGGTTGACTAATGAAAAACTGTTTTTT,CASSIQGLTNEKLFF
NA,TRBV5-1,TRBJ2-6,NA,TGCGCCAGCAGCTCGACGGAGACTTATGGGGCCAACGTCCTGACTTTC,CASSSTETYGANVLTF
NA,TRBV19,TRBJ1-6,NA,TGTGCCACCTCACAGAGCTCCTATAATTCACCCCTCCACTTT,CATSQSSYNSPLHF
NA,TRBV5-1,TRBJ1-4,TRBD1,TGCGCCAGCAGCTTGGATGGGACAGCTCCATCTCTGTTTTTT,CASSLDGTAPSLFF
NA,TRBV18,TRBJ2-1,TRBD1,TGTGCCAGCTCCCCGACAGGGGTCTCCTACAATGAGCAGTTCTTC,CASSPTGVSYNEQFF
NA,TRBV6-5,TRBJ1-6,TRBD1,TGTGCCAGCAGTTACGACAGGGAGAATTCACCCCTCCACTTT,CASSYDRENSPLHF
NA,TRBV9,TRBJ1-3,TRBD1,TGTGCCAGCAGCGGCGTAGGGGACAGCGGAAACACCATATATTTT,CASSGVGDSGNTIYF
once,TRBV11-2,TRBJ2-1,TRBD1,TGTGCCAGCAGCTCCGACAGGGGGGGGTACAATGAGCAGTTCTTC,CASSSDRGGYNEQFF
NA,TRBV6-6,TRBJ1-5,NA,TGTGCCAGCAGTTCGGGACATAGCAATCAGCCCCAGCATTTT,CASSSGHSNQPQHF
NA,TRBV5-1,TRBJ1-1,NA,TGCGCCAGCAGCAAAGGGGGGAACACTGAAGCTTTCTTT,CASSKGGNTEAFF
NA,TRBV3-1/TRBV3-2,TRBJ1-2,TRBD1,TGTGCCAGCAGCCCGCCTCGAAGGGACAGCAGCGTTAACTATGGCTACACCTTC,CASSPPRRDSSVNYGYTF
NA,TRBV19,TRBJ1-2,TRBD1,TGTACCAGTAATTCCCCAGGGGGCAACTATGGCTACACCTTC,CTSNSPGGNYGYTF
once,TRBV30,TRBJ1-1,NA,TGTGCCTGGGCCCACGGGGGGAGCACTGAAGCTTTCTTT,CAWAHGGSTEAFF
few,TRBV6-5,TRBJ1-2,TRBD1,TGTGCCAGCAGTTACACATCCGGGGACAGGAGCTACACCTTC,CASSYTSGDRSYTF
NA,TRBV6-2/TRBV6-3,TRBJ2-3,TRBD2,TGTGCCAGCAGTTCTCCAGGGCTAGCGGGGGTAGGGACGCAGTATTTT,CASSSPGLAGVGTQYF
NA,TRBV30,TRBJ1-5,TRBD1,TGTGCCTGGATTCCTCCGGGACAGGGTTTCCAGCCCCAGCATTTT,CAWIPPGQGFQPQHF
NA,TRBV19,TRBJ1-6,NA,TGTGCCAGTAGTATATATGGAGCCGGAAACAAGTCACCCCTCCACTTT,CASSIYGAGNKSPLHF
NA,TRBV30,TRBJ1-6,NA,TGTGCCTGGAGTGTACGCGGAAGCTCCTATAATTCACCCCTCCACTTT,CAWSVRGSSYNSPLHF
NA,TRBV7-2,TRBJ1-1,NA,TGTGCCAGCAGCTTAGCGGTCACAGCGAACACTGAAGCTTTCTTT,CASSLAVTANTEAFF
NA,TRBV11-2,TRBJ2-2,TRBD2,TGTGCCAGCAGCTTAAGGACTAGCGTTGACACCGGGGAGCTGTTTTTT,CASSLRTSVDTGELFF
NA,TRBV21-1,TRBJ1-2,NA,TGTGCCAGCAGCAGAGGGACAGGGGATGGCTACACCTTC,CASSRGTGDGYTF
NA,TRBV2,TRBJ1-5,NA,TGTGCCAGCAGCCCCTTGCGTGGTTACAGTCCCGATAGCAATCAGCCCCAGCATTTT,CASSPLRGYSPDSNQPQHF
NA,TRBV11-2,TRBJ1-5,NA,TGTGCCAGCAGCTTAGAACAGGGATGGAGCAATCAGCCCCAGCATTTT,CASSLEQGWSNQPQHF
NA,TRBV4-2,TRBJ1-2,TRBD1,TGTGCCAGCAGCCAAGATAGAGTTGTGGACAGGGGGCTTTTGGAAGGCTACACCTTC,CASSQDRVVDRGLLEGYTF
NA,TRBV11-3,TRBJ1-1,NA,TGTGCCAGCAGCTTAGGATCCGGGGAGGGCACTGAAGCTTTCTTT,CASSLGSGEGTEAFF
NA,TRBV4-3,TRBJ1-4,NA,TGCGCCAGCAGCCAAGATCGGGGGGGCGTATGGGAAAAACTGTTTTTT,CASSQDRGGVWEKLFF
once,TRBV4-1,TRBJ2-1,TRBD2,TGCGCCAGCAGCGAAAGCGGGGCCACTTACAATGAGCAGTTCTTC,CASSESGATYNEQFF
few,TRBV5-4,TRBJ1-3,NA,TGTGCCAGCAGCTTTAAAGGGGTCGGAAACACCATATATTTT,CASSFKGVGNTIYF
NA,TRBV29-1,TRBJ2-3,NA,TGCAGCGTTGAACGGGGTACGGGCACAGATACGCAGTATTTT,CSVERGTGTDTQYF
NA,TRBV7-3,TRBJ2-1,NA,TGTGCCAGCAGCCATTATCCGACCGGGGGGCCCCCCGAGCAGTTCTTC,CASSHYPTGGPPEQFF
NA,TRBV21-1,TRBJ2-1,NA,TGTGCCAGCTCGAGCGGGGGGGCCCTACTCTCCTACAATGAGCAGTTCTTC,CASSSGGALLSYNEQFF
NA,TRBV19,TRBJ1-3,NA,TGTGCCAGTAGTATCCGGGGGGCGGCTGGAAACACCATATATTTT,CASSIRGAAGNTIYF
NA,TRBV7-3,TRBJ2-2,NA,TGTGCCAGCAGCCCCTTTCGGCAGACTAGTACCGGGGAGCTGTTTTTT,CASSPFRQTSTGELFF
NA,TRBV6-5,TRBJ1-5,NA,TGTGCCAGCACCAGGAGCAATCAGCCCCAGCATTTT,CASTRSNQPQHF
NA,TRBV10-3,TRBJ1-1,TRBD1,TGTGCCAACAAGGACAGGGCTGAGAACACTGAAGCTTTCTTT,CANKDRAENTEAFF
NA,TRBV28,TRBJ2-7,NA,TGTGCCAGCAGTTCAGGGGAATCGCACGAGCAGTACTTC,CASSSGESHEQYF
NA,TRBV11-2,TRBJ2-5,TRBD1,TGTGCCAGCAGCCCACCACAGGGGGGTGGGGAGACCCAGTACTTC,CASSPPQGGGETQYF
NA,TRBV5-4,TRBJ1-2,NA,TGTGCCAGCAGCTCAACCCAGGGTTTCTATGGCTACACCTTC,CASSSTQGFYGYTF
NA,TRBV18,TRBJ2-1,TRBD1,TGTGCCAGCTCTCAGGGGGCTGTAACTGATGAGCAGTTCTTC,CASSQGAVTDEQFF
NA,TRBV10-3,TRBJ1-2,NA,TGTGCCATCACCGAGGGGGTGGCCAGCACTCTCTATGGCTACACCTTC,CAITEGVASTLYGYTF
NA,TRBV5-1,TRBJ1-1,TRBD1,TGCGCCAGCAGCCGTCCCGGACAGGGGATGGCTTTCTTT,CASSRPGQGMAFF
NA,TRBV6-6,TRBJ2-5,NA,TGTGCCAGCCATCCATCACCAGAAGAGACCCAGTACTTC,CASHPSPEETQYF
NA,TRBV9,TRBJ1-1,NA,TGTGCCAGCAGCGTAGATGGTCCGCAGGTGAACACTGAAGCTTTCTTT,CASSVDGPQVNTEAFF
NA,TRBV5-1,TRBJ2-3,TRBD1,TGCGCCAGCAGCTTGGAGGGGGCTACAGATACGCAGTATTTT,CASSLEGATDTQYF
NA,TRBV5-1,TRBJ1-5,NA,TGCGCCAGCAGCTTGCTCGGGAGCAATCAGCCCCAGCATTTT,CASSLLGSNQPQHF
NA,TRBV29-1,TRBJ1-1,NA,TGCAGCGTTGATGAGGCGGAGAACACTGAAGCTTTCTTT,CSVDEAENTEAFF
NA,TRBV9,TRBJ1-6,NA,TGTGCCAGCAGCGTAGGTGACCGCCGAGGAAATTCACCCCTCCACTTT,CASSVGDRRGNSPLHF
NA,TRBV5-1,TRBJ1-2,NA,TGCGCCAGCAGCCCAGGTTTGGAGGCGGGCTACACCTTC,CASSPGLEAGYTF
NA,TRBV30,TRBJ2-6,TRBD1,TGTGCCTGGAGTAGACAGGGGGCGCGGAGAGGGGCCAACGTCCTGACTTTC,CAWSRQGARRGANVLTF
NA,TRBV10-3,TRBJ1-1,TRBD1,TGTGCCATCAGAGTCTTCGGACAGGGAGGGGCTGAAGCTTTCTTT,CAIRVFGQGGAEAFF
NA,TRBV19,TRBJ2-7,TRBD1,TGTGCCAGTACCCCGGGGACAGGGGGCGTCTACGAGCAGTACTTC,CASTPGTGGVYEQYF